A single sample is the source of the 5 T cell receptor beta chains below, sequenced in a study of CD8+CD57+ T cells in acquired aplastic anemia. TCR beta VDJ and CDR3 profiles were obtained from a genomic DNA template. TCRdb reanalysed the reads using MiXCR and keeps one entry per CDR3 protein. The sample yields 150,000 to 180,000 distinct CDR3 sequences, just over 50% seen once. Selection for sequencing was limited to patients who had shown CD8+CD57+ cell expansion by flow cytometry. Sequencing used sorted CD4+, CD8+, or CD8+CD57+ T cells (not recorded which) from PBMCs. The receptor set was obtained from a human donor with aplastic anemia.

On this clonotype itself: The conserved closing phenylalanine or tryptophan is absent in this CDR3, likely reflecting a read error. This chain joins TRBV20-1 and TRBJ1-6; 8 bases map to TRBD1. Per the germline V gene, CDR1 is DFQATT and CDR2 is SNEGSKA (reference sequence). V lost 5 bases to trimming and J lost 5 bases; unmatched junction nucleotides: 5. This CDR3 contains 14 residues. The CDR3 DNA reads TGCAGTGCTCGACAGGGGACGAATAATTCACCCCTCCACTGT. Translated, it gives CSARQGTNNSPLHC.

This clonotype has more than one count but fewer than ten. The rearrangement links TRBV9 to TRBJ1-6; no firm D call. V was shortened by 3 bases and J by 2 bases, with 0 bases between the two germline ends. There are 12 residues in the CDR3. Germline CDR1 is SGDLS and CDR2 is YYNGEE. CDR3 protein: CASSAYNSPLHF. In DNA form, the CDR3 reads TGTGCCAGCAGCGCCTATAATTCACCCCTCCACTTT.

The chain employs TRBV12-3 or TRBV12-4 and TRBJ1-1, with D unresolved. V was clipped by 3 bases and J by 10 bases, with 9 bases between them. The CDR3 sequence is 11 residues long. CDR3 bases: TGTGCCAGCAGTTTCAGATACGCAGCTTTCTTT. Translation: CASSFRYAAFF.

The chain links TRBV4-1 to TRBJ2-7; 10 nucleotides align to TRBD1. V dropped 4 bases and J dropped 3; count of bases not matched to a gene: 6. CDR3 length: 15 amino acids. Germline lookup yields CDR1 MGHRA and CDR2 YSYEKL. The CDR3 nucleotides are TGCGCCAGCAGCCTAGGGACAGGGGAAGGCTACGAGCAGTACTTC. The encoded protein is CASSLGTGEGYEQYF.

This chain's CDR3 is CASSLTGPGTEAFF. The CDR3 nucleotides read TGTGCCAGCAGTTTAACAGGGCCGGGCACTGAAGCTTTCTTT. The rearrangement joins TRBV27 to TRBJ1-1; D is perhaps TRBD1 (6 bases). With 2 bases removed from V and 4 bases from J, the gap between germline ends came to 11 bases. The CDR3 consists of 14 residues. Germline CDR1 and CDR2: MNHEY and SMNVEV (reference sequence).